Included here is one TCR beta chain sequence, with context. The target antigen is unknown. The sequenced fragment ends 3 residues before the CDR3 boundary, so the rest is inferred from the germline J gene. The nonmyeloablative bone marrow transplants came from related graft donors, with transient mixed chimerism. Unstimulated regulatory T cells (CD4+CD25+CD127-), CD4+CD25- non-regulatory cells, CD4 and CD8 cells were FACS-sorted from thawed PBMCs. These data originate in a study of Tregs in tolerant kidney transplant recipients. The ends lost 2 bases at V and 4 bases at J; junction bases unmatched: 7. The germline V gene encodes CDR1 DFQATT and CDR2 SNEGSKA (reference sequence). The CDR3 consists of 14 residues. Study results and limitations: This study did not directly address biological reproducibility. Nucleotide sequences could not be compared across some patients' samples due to primer changes.

Here immunoSEQ multiplex PCR was the method, and the copy in TCRdb shows in-frame clones only, minus some. The sample table includes under 30,000 clones. The TCR sequence derives from a human patient who received a combined kidney and bone marrow transplant. Some of the T cells might come from the graft donor. The material was CD4+ T cells from blood (PBMCs), obtained 6 months after the transplant. This chain links TRBV20-1 with TRBJ1-2; 7 bases line up with TRBD1. CDR3 DNA (partial): TGCAGTGCTAGAACGACAGGGAGAGGCTATGGC. It codes for CSARTTGRGYG. The CDR3 in full is CSARTTGRGYGYTF.